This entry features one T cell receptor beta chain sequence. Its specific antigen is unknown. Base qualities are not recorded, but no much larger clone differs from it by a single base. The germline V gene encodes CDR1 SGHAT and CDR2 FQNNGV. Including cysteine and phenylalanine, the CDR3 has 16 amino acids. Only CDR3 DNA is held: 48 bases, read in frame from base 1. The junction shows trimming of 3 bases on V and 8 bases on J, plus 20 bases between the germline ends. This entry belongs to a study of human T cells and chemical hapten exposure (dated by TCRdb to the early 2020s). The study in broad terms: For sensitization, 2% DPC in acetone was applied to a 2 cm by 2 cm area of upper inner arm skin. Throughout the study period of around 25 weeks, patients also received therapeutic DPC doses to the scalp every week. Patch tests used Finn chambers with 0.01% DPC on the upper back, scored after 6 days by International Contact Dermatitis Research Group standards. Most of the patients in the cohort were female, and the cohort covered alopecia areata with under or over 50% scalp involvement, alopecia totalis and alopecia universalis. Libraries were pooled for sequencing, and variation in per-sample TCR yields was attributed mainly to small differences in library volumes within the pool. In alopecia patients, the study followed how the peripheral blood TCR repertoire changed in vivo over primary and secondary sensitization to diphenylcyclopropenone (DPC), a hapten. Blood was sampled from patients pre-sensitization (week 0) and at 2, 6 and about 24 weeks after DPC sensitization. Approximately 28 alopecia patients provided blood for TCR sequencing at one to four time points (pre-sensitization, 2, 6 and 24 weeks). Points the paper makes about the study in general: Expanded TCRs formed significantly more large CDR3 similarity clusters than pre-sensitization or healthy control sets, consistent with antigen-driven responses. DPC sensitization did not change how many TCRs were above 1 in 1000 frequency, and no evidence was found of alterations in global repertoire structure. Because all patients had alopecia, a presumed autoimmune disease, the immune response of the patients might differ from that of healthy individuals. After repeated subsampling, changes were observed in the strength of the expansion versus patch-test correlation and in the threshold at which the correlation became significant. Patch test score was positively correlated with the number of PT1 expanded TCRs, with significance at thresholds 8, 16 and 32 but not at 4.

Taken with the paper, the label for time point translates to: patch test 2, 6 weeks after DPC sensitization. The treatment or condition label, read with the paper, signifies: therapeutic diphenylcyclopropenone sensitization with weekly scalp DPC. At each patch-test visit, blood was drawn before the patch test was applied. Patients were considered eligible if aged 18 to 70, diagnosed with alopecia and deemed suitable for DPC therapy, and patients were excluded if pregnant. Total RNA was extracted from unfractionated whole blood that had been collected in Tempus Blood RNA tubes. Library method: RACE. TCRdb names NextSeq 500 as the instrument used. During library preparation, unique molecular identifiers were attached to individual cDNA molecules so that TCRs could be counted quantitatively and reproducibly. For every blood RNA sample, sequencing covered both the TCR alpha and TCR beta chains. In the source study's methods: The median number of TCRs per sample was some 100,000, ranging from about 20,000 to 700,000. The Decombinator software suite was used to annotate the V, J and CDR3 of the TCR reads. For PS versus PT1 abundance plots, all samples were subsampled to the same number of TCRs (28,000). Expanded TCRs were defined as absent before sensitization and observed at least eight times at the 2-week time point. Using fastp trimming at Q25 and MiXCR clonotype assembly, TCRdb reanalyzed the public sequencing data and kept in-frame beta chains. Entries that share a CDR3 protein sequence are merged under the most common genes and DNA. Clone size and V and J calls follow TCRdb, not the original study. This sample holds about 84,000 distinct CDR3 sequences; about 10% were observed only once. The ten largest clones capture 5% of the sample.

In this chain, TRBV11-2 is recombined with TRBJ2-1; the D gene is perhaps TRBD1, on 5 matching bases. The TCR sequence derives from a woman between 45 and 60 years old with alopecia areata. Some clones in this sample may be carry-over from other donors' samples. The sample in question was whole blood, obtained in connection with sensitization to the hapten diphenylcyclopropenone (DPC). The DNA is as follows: TGTGCCAGCAGCTTGATCGCGAGACAGACCCTCTATGAGCAGTTCTTC. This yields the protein CASSLIARQTLYEQFF.